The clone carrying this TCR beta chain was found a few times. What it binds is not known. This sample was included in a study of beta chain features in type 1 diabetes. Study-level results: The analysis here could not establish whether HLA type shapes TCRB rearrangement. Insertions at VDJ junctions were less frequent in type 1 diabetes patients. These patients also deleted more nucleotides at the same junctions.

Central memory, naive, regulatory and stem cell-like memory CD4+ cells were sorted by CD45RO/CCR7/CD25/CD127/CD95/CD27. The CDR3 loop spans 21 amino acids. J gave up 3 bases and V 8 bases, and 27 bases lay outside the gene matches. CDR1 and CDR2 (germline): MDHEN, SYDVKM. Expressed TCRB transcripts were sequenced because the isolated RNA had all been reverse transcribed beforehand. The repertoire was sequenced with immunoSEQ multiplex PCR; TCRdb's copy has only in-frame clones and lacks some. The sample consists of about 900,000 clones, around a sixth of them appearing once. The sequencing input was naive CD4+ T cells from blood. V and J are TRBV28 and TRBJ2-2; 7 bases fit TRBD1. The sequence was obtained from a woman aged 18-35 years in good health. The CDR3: CASVKKARLTGLRRDTGELFF. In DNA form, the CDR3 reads TGTGCCAGCGTAAAAAAAGCCAGGCTGACAGGGCTCCGACGGGACACCGGGGAGCTGTTTTTT.